This T cell receptor (beta chain) originates from a study of blood T cells in healthy people across ages. Primers used in a second PCR of about 7 to 12 cycles were a sample-barcoded 5' primer and a J-beta primer mix. TCRdb reprocessed the 5' RACE reads with MiXCR, giving one entry per CDR3 protein. The sample consists of about 1,500,000 distinct CDR3 sequences, 28% of them appearing once. This clonotype was picked up a small number of times. Trimming took 6 bases from V and 1 from J; bases not matched to a gene: 3. The CDR3 is 14 amino acids. Germline CDR1 and CDR2: SGHTA and FQGNSA. The chain has TRBV7-2 and TRBJ1-2; 9 bases match TRBD1. Material: blood. This receptor was taken from a woman between 25 and 40 years old in good health. CDR3 nucleotide sequence: TGTGCCAGCAGTTGGGACAGGGATAACTATGGCTACACCTTC. This sequence encodes CASSWDRDNYGYTF.